The following is a T cell receptor (beta chain) sequence with its context. As processed by the authors: Amplification of reference gene primers was used by the study to estimate nucleated cell counts. Using immunoSEQ multiplex PCR, the repertoire was profiled, and TCRdb retains in-frame clones only, with some absent. The D gene and trimming were derived from the DNA, and the V and J assignments and clone size from that table. The top ten clones hold 7.3% of a sample with roughly 150,000 clones, approximately 79% of them seen once. Trimming removed 4 bases from V and 1 base from J, with 17 bases in between. The germline V gene encodes CDR1 LNHDA and CDR2 SQIVND (reference sequence). The length of the CDR3 is 17 residues. These data are taken from a study of blood T cell repertoires in COVID-19. Overall study context: COVID-19 samples collected from the United States, Italy and Spain covered acute and convalescent phases.

Across fewer than 25 US areas, participants ranged in age from about 18 to 89 years. Sequenced input: PBMCs or T cells enriched from blood (not recorded which). The receptor comes from a man aged 50-59 years who had recovered from COVID-19. The V call is TRBV19, the J call TRBJ2-4, with a possible D match to TRBD2 (7 bases). The DNA for the CDR3 is TGTGCCAGTAGTAAAATCGGGGGGCTAAACGCCAAAAACATTCAGTACTTC. Translating it yields CASSKIGGLNAKNIQYF. The full variable domain, completed using reference TRBV19 and TRBJ2-4, is DGGITQSPKYLFRKEGQNVTLSCEQNLNHDAMYWYRQDPGQGLRLIYYSQIVNDFQKGDIAEGYSVSREKKESFPLTVTSAQKNPTAFYLCASSKIGGLNAKNIQYFGAGTRLSVL.